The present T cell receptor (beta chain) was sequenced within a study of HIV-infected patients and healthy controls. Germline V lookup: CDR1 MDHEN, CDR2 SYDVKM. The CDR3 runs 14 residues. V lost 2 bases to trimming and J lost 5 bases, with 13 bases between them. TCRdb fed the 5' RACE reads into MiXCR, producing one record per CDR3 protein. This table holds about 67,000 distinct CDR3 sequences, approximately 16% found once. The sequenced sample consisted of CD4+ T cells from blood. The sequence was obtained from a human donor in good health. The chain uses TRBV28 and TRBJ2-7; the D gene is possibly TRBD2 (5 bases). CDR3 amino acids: CASSLASPSNEQYF. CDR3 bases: TGTGCCAGCAGTTTAGCCTCCCCTAGCAACGAGCAGTACTTC.